A single sample is the source of the 31 T cell receptor beta chains below, sequenced in a study of blood T cell repertoires in COVID-19. This table comes from immunoSEQ multiplex PCR, and its TCRdb copy is limited to in-frame clones, with some not included. The sample carries 360,000 or so clones, approximately 91% recorded once. Sequenced sample: PBMCs or T cells enriched from blood (not recorded which). The receptors originated from a woman aged 30 to 39 who had been exposed to COVID-19.

The chain uses TRBV14 and TRBJ1-1, with D tentatively TRBD1 (6 bases). Germline V gene data show CDR1 as SGHDN and CDR2 as FVKESK. The V end lost 1 base, the J end lost 0 bases, and 9 bases lay between the germline ends. CDR3 length: 15 residues. In nucleotides, the CDR3 is TGTGCCAGCAGCCAAGTCTCAGGGGTGAACACTGAAGCTTTCTTT. It codes for CASSQVSGVNTEAFF.

The chain couples TRBV11-2 to TRBJ2-5; D possibly corresponds to TRBD1 (7 bases). Germline V lookup: CDR1 SGHAT, CDR2 FQNNGV. V lost 4 bases and J 5 bases, leaving 17 bases between the germline ends. This CDR3 spans 15 amino acids. The CDR3 reads CASSSWTGREETQYF. For the CDR3, the DNA is TGTGCCAGCAGCTCCTGGACAGGCCGGGAGGAGACCCAGTACTTC.

The chain couples TRBV27 to TRBJ1-5, with a weak D call TRBD1 (5 bases). Trimming stripped 0 bases from V and 5 bases from J, with 8 bases between. This CDR3 comprises 14 residues. In germline, CDR1 is MNHEY, CDR2 SMNVEV (reference sequence). The CDR3 region has the DNA TGTGCCAGCAGTTTATCAGGGGAGGATCAGCCCCAGCATTTT. Amino acids: CASSLSGEDQPQHF.

This clone showed up just a few times. The chain carries TRBV10-1 and TRBJ2-2; D perhaps matches TRBD1 (6 bases). Trimming took 3 bases from V and 2 from J, leaving 10 bases between them. The CDR3 runs to 15 residues. CDR1 is WNHNN, CDR2 SYGVQD, per germline (reference sequence). In DNA, the CDR3 is TGCGCCAGCAGTGAACCGGGACATAACACCGGGGAGCTGTTTTTT. Translated: CASSEPGHNTGELFF.

The chain has TRBV11-2 and TRBJ1-3; 8 nucleotides match TRBD1. Trimming at V came to 10 bases and at J to 4 bases, leaving 9 bases not matched to a gene. This CDR3 is built from 14 residues. Germline V gives CDR1 SGHAT, CDR2 FQNNGV. This CDR3 is CATQGATGGNTIYF. In DNA form, the CDR3 reads TGTGCCACCCAGGGGGCTACTGGAGGAAACACCATATATTTT.

This chain uses TRBV6-5 with TRBJ2-5; 8 positions agree with TRBD2. Trimming cost V 6 bases and J 5 bases; bases outside gene matches: 8. This CDR3 contains 14 residues. The germline V gene has CDR1 MNHEY and CDR2 SVGAGI. CDR3: CASSPREGRETQYF. The CDR3 bases are TGTGCCAGCAGCCCACGGGAGGGCCGGGAGACCCAGTACTTC.

The chain couples TRBV28 to TRBJ1-4, with D possibly TRBD1 on 6 matching bases. V lost 8 bases and J lost 4, with 14 bases in between. The CDR3 covers 14 residues. Germline V gene data show CDR1 as MDHEN and CDR2 as SYDVKM. CDR3 sequence: CASSPTGVNEKLFF. DNA of the CDR3: TGTGCCAGCTCCCCGACAGGCGTTAATGAAAAACTGTTTTTT.

The chain employs TRBV28 and TRBJ2-7; 10 nucleotides align to TRBD2. After removal of 5 bases from V and 3 bases from J, the junction contained 7 bases not matched to a gene. Germline V gene data show CDR1 as MDHEN and CDR2 as SYDVKM. This CDR3 has 15 residues. CDR3 sequence (DNA): TGTGCCAGCAGTCTCTCTAGCGGGAGCATCTACGAGCAGTACTTC. Its translation is CASSLSSGSIYEQYF.

The chain employs TRBV27 and TRBJ1-4; a possible D gene is TRBD1 (6 bases). Germline V gene sequence: CDR1 MNHEY, CDR2 SMNVEV (reference sequence). With 5 bases removed from V and 0 bases from J, the gap between germline ends came to 10 bases. The CDR3 covers 15 residues. CDR3 nucleotide sequence: TGTGCCAGCAGTGGGGGGGCTGCAACTAATGAAAAACTGTTTTTT. Encoded protein: CASSGGAATNEKLFF. Complete variable domain (other parts from reference TRBV27 and TRBJ1-4): EAQVTQNPRYLITVTGKKLTVTCSQNMNHEYMSWYRQDPGLGLRQIYYSMNVEVTDKGDVPEGYKVSRKEKRNFPLILESPSPNQTSLYFCASSGGAATNEKLFFGSGTQLSVL.

V gene TRBV25-1 combines with J gene TRBJ1-3, with 7 bases that match TRBD1. V lost 6 bases and J lost 4; bases outside the gene matches: 6. CDR1 is MGHDK, CDR2 SYGVNS, per germline. The length of the CDR3 is 14 residues. The CDR3 sequence: CASRDRTGGNTIYF. Written as DNA, the CDR3 is TGTGCCAGCAGGGATCGGACAGGAGGAAACACCATATATTTT.

The V and J genes are TRBV2 and TRBJ2-5; D perhaps matches TRBD2 (6 bases). The germline V gene has CDR1 SNHLY and CDR2 FYNNEI. The CDR3 is 14 residues long. V lost 3 bases and J lost 5, with 13 bases in between. CDR3 sequence reads: CASSDVGSRETQYF. In nucleotides, the CDR3 is TGTGCCAGCAGTGATGTCGGGAGTAGGGAGACCCAGTACTTC.

The CDR3 nucleotides read TGTGCCACCAGCAGAGAACTATTAGGACTCGAAGCTTTCTTT. Its protein product is CATSRELLGLEAFF. The chain recombines TRBV15 with TRBJ1-1; D gene unclear. The CDR3 length is 14 residues. Trimming took off 0 bases at V and 8 bases at J, with 13 bases between the two ends. The V gene's germline CDR1 is LNHNV and CDR2 YYDKDF (reference sequence).

The chain employs TRBV7-9 and TRBJ1-1; 10 positions agree with TRBD1. The junction had 9 bases not matched to a gene; V was cut back by 5 bases and J by 6 bases. This CDR3 region has 15 residues. The germline V gene has CDR1 SEHNR and CDR2 FQNEAQ (reference sequence). This CDR3 is CASSPGQGVGPEAFF. CDR3 coding DNA: TGTGCCAGCAGCCCCGGACAGGGGGTTGGGCCTGAAGCTTTCTTT.

V is TRBV29-1 and J is TRBJ2-7; 8 bases line up with TRBD1. The junction had 12 bases not matched to a gene; V was cut back by 5 bases and J by 6 bases. There are 14 residues in the CDR3. Germline-derived CDR1 and CDR2 are SQVTM and ANQGSEA. The CDR3 is CSVSVETGASEQYF. The CDR3 coding sequence is TGCAGCGTTTCTGTAGAGACAGGGGCGTCCGAGCAGTACTTC.

The chain is built from TRBV7-3 and TRBJ2-5; 10 nucleotides align to TRBD1. From germline, CDR1 is SGHTA and CDR2 FQGTGA. With V trimmed by 2 bases and J by 5 bases, 5 bases remained unmatched. The CDR3 is 15 amino acids. In DNA, the CDR3 is TGTGCCAGCAGCTTAGTGGACAGGGGGAGCGAGACCCAGTACTTC. Protein: CASSLVDRGSETQYF.

The chain carries TRBV7-3 and TRBJ2-1; 7 bases agree with TRBD2. CDR3 length equals 16 residues. The germline V gene has CDR1 SGHTA and CDR2 FQGTGA. V lost 5 bases to trimming and J lost 6 bases; unmatched junction nucleotides: 13. In DNA, the CDR3 is TGTGCCAGCAGCCCCTTTTTAGCGGGCCCAACCAATGAGCAGTTCTTC. Translation: CASSPFLAGPTNEQFF. The whole variable domain, filled in from reference TRBV7-3 and TRBJ2-1, reads GAGVSQTPSNKVTEKGKYVELRCDPISGHTALYWYRQSLGQGPEFLIYFQGTGAADDSGLPNDRFFAVRPEGSVSTLKIQRTERGDSAVYLCASSPFLAGPTNEQFFGPGTRLTVL.

The chain is built from TRBV7-8 and TRBJ1-1; the match to TRBD1 covers 7 bases. Per the germline V gene, CDR1 is SGHVS and CDR2 is FQNEAQ. The CDR3 covers 18 residues. The junction had 15 bases not matched to a gene; V was cut back by 4 bases and J by 1 base. CDR3 nucleotides: TGTGCCAGCAGCTATCCCGGTCTAGGACAGGATAAGAACACTGAAGCTTTCTTT. Translating gives CASSYPGLGQDKNTEAFF.

This sequence joins TRBV27 and TRBJ2-7, with 7 nucleotides matching TRBD2. V was clipped by 3 bases and J by 2 bases; unmatched bases: 7. There are 15 residues in the CDR3. CDR1 is MNHEY and CDR2 is SMNVEV in the germline V gene (reference sequence). In DNA form, the CDR3 reads TGTGCCAGCAGTTTTCTGGGGAGGGAGACCTACGAGCAGTACTTC. This encodes CASSFLGRETYEQYF.

The V and J genes are TRBV5-1 and TRBJ1-5; D might be TRBD1 (5 bases). Germline V gene lookup returns CDR1 SGHRS and CDR2 YFSETQ. V lost 3 bases, J lost 4 bases, and 14 bases lay in between. There are 15 residues in the CDR3. In DNA, the CDR3 is TGCGCCAGCAGCTCGATGGGGGGTCGGAATCAGCCCCAGCATTTT. Its translation is CASSSMGGRNQPQHF.

This sequence joins TRBV7-3 and TRBJ2-6; 7 positions agree with TRBD2. The trim removed 5 bases at V and 0 bases at J, leaving 1 base unmatched. Germline V gene sequence: CDR1 SGHTA, CDR2 FQGTGA. The CDR3 runs to 15 residues. CDR3 residues: CASSGGGSGANVLTF. CDR3 coding DNA: TGTGCCAGCAGCGGCGGGGGCTCTGGGGCCAACGTCCTGACTTTC. The full variable domain, with the rest looked up from reference TRBV7-3 and TRBJ2-6, is GAGVSQTPSNKVTEKGKYVELRCDPISGHTALYWYRQSLGQGPEFLIYFQGTGAADDSGLPNDRFFAVRPEGSVSTLKIQRTERGDSAVYLCASSGGGSGANVLTFGAGSRLTVL.

The chain has TRBV29-1 and TRBJ2-3, with 7 positions matching TRBD1. Per the germline V gene, CDR1 is SQVTM and CDR2 is ANQGSEA. The CDR3 loop spans 14 amino acids. V shed 4 bases and J 3 bases; nucleotides not matched to a gene: 7. The CDR3 nucleotides are TGCAGCGTTGGGCCAAGGACAGGTACAGATACGCAGTATTTT. Amino acids: CSVGPRTGTDTQYF.

The J gene is TRBJ2-3, the V gene TRBV19; D not resolved. Germline lookup yields CDR1 LNHDA and CDR2 SQIVND (reference sequence). The CDR3 length is 12 residues. Trimming took 5 bases from V and 1 from J, leaving 4 bases between them. CDR3 residues: CASSQGTDTQYF. The CDR3 DNA reads TGTGCCAGTAGTCAGGGCACAGATACGCAGTATTTT. The whole variable domain, filled in from reference TRBV19 and TRBJ2-3, reads DGGITQSPKYLFRKEGQNVTLSCEQNLNHDAMYWYRQDPGQGLRLIYYSQIVNDFQKGDIAEGYSVSREKKESFPLTVTSAQKNPTAFYLCASSQGTDTQYFGPGTRLTVL.

This rearrangement joins TRBV11-3 to TRBJ2-7; possibly TRBD2 for D (6 bases). Germline V gene lookup returns CDR1 SGHNT and CDR2 YENEEA. V lost 7 bases and J 5 bases, leaving 15 bases between the germline ends. The CDR3 covers 13 residues. CDR3 DNA: TGTGCCAGCACCTCGGGGGTATTCCACGAGCAGTACTTC. Translating it yields CASTSGVFHEQYF. The whole variable domain, remainder taken from reference TRBV11-3 and TRBJ2-7, is EAGVVQSPRYKIIEKKQPVAFWCNPISGHNTLYWYLQNLGQGPELLIRYENEEAVDDSQLPKDRFSAERLKGVDSTLKIQPAELGDSAVYLCASTSGVFHEQYFGPGTRLTVT.

The chain uses TRBV5-5 and TRBJ2-2; D may be TRBD1 (7 bases). The V gene lost 0 bases and the J gene lost 0 bases, with 12 bases spanning the gap. Germline V gene sequence: CDR1 SGHKS, CDR2 YYEKEE (reference sequence). The CDR3 is 17 residues long. The CDR3 region is CASSLGAGQPNTGELFF. The CDR3 coding sequence is TGTGCCAGCAGCTTGGGGGCGGGACAGCCGAACACCGGGGAGCTGTTTTTT.

This CDR3 reads CASSLGQGGTTQYF. In DNA form, the CDR3 reads TGTGCCAGCAGCTTAGGACAGGGGGGAACGACCCAGTACTTC. V usage is TRBV9 and J usage is TRBJ2-5; 10 bases agree with TRBD1. CDR3 size: 14 residues. J was trimmed by 7 bases and V by 4 bases; bases with no gene match: 7. Germline V gene data show CDR1 as SGDLS and CDR2 as YYNGEE. Supplemented by reference TRBV9 and TRBJ2-5, the full variable domain reads DSGVTQTPKHLITATGQRVTLRCSPRSGDLSVYWYQQSLDQGLQFLIQYYNGEERAKGNILERFSAQQFPDLHSELNLSSLELGDSALYFCASSLGQGGTTQYFGPGTRLLVL.

This chain joins TRBV6-5 and TRBJ1-1; the D is unclear. The V and J ends lost 0 bases and 1 base respectively, with 6 bases between them. The germline CDR1 and CDR2 sequences are MNHEY and SVGAGI. CDR3 length equals 14 residues. CDR3 DNA sequence: TGTGCCAGCAGTTACTCCCGGGGGAACACTGAAGCTTTCTTT. It encodes CASSYSRGNTEAFF.

This clone turned up a few times. The chain recombines TRBV10-3 with TRBJ1-5; D may be TRBD1 (6 bases). Germline lookup yields CDR1 ENHRY and CDR2 SYGVKD. The CDR3 has 13 amino acids. V lost 6 bases and J lost 5, with 11 bases in between. The chain's CDR3 is CAISNRVDQPQHF. The CDR3 DNA sequence: TGTGCCATCAGCAACAGGGTTGATCAGCCCCAGCATTTT.

This chain connects TRBV5-8 to TRBJ1-5, with 7 nucleotides matching TRBD1. V shed 4 bases and J 3 bases; nucleotides not matched to a gene: 7. This CDR3 spans 15 amino acids. Germline V gives CDR1 SGHTS, CDR2 YDEGEE. CDR3 bases: TGTGCCAGCAGCCGCAGGGGGTCGCTCAATCAGCCCCAGCATTTT. It encodes CASSRRGSLNQPQHF.

This clone has only one observation. This CDR3 is CASSQEGNYGYTF. CDR3 DNA sequence: TGTGCCAGCAGCCAGGAGGGTAACTATGGCTACACCTTC. The chain combines TRBV3-1 (or the pseudogene TRBV3-2) with TRBJ1-2; D is uncertain. Trimming cost V 3 bases and J 1 base, with 6 bases left between them. Germline V gene data show CDR1 as LGHDT and CDR2 as YNNKEL (reference sequence). CDR3 length: 13 residues.

The chain is built from TRBV2 and TRBJ2-7; TRBD1 aligns across 9 bases. This CDR3 region has 13 residues. Germline lookup yields CDR1 SNHLY and CDR2 FYNNEI. V shed 6 bases and J 7 bases; nucleotides not matched to a gene: 7. CDR3 in amino acids: CASSYRDRAEQYF. The CDR3 coding sequence is TGTGCCAGCAGCTACCGGGACAGGGCAGAGCAGTACTTC.

This chain links TRBV24-1 with TRBJ2-2; D call uncertain. The CDR3 spans 14 residues. With 8 bases removed from V and 7 bases from J, the gap between germline ends came to 16 bases. The V gene's germline CDR1 is KGHDR and CDR2 SFDVKD. CDR3 sequence: CATTSPEVLGELFF. CDR3 DNA sequence: TGTGCCACCACTTCCCCAGAGGTGCTCGGGGAGCTGTTTTTT.